This T cell receptor beta chain is drawn from a study of preoperative IRX-2 immunotherapy in early breast cancer. Treatment indicated: preoperative locoregional IRX-2 cytokine immunotherapy. Repertoires were generated with immunoSEQ multiplex PCR, while TCRdb's copy carries only in-frame clones and drops some. The sample lists about 33,000 clones, around nine tenths occurring once. Germline V lookup: CDR1 GTSNPN, CDR2 SVGIG (reference sequence). Trimming took 6 bases from V and 10 from J, leaving 18 bases between them. CDR3 length: 12 residues. The V and J genes are TRBV30 and TRBJ2-5; the D is unclear. The TCR comes from a human donor with breast cancer. The source material was tumor tissue, sampled after IRX-2 immunotherapy. The DNA of the CDR3 is TGTGCCTGCTCCGGGCACCGAACGGGCCAGTACTTC. Its translation: CACSGHRTGQYF.